This T cell receptor (beta chain) was observed in a study of regulatory T cells in long-lasting Graves disease. At the level of the study: More than 5 years of antithyroid drugs with positive TSH receptor antibodies defined persistent Graves' disease. Overall study findings and caveats: Persistent disease favored TRBV28, TRBJ1-2 and TRBJ2-5. TCR diversity in persistent Graves' patients was below that of newly diagnosed ones.

Investigators prepared the TCR beta libraries by applying iRepertoire HTBI primers and Arm-PCR of CDR3 regions. TCRdb reanalysed the multiplex PCR reads using MiXCR and keeps one entry per CDR3 protein. The sample consists of 400,000 to 500,000 distinct CDR3 sequences, less than 25% of them appearing once. This clonotype was observed a handful of times. What it binds is unknown. Time point meaning: persistent/refractory GD, antithyroid drugs over 5 years with positive TRAb. The TCR library was made from RNA that had been extracted from PBMCs in TRIzol. The CDR3 runs to 11 residues. CDR1 and CDR2 (germline): GTSNPN, SVGIG (reference sequence). With 0 bases removed from V and 5 bases from J, the gap between germline ends came to 5 bases.

This TCR came from a female donor with Graves disease. This sequence joins TRBV30 and TRBJ2-7; no reliable D call. Here the sequenced sample was peripheral blood mononuclear cells (PBMCs), taken when the disease was refractory, from a patient treated with antithyroid drugs. The chain's CDR3 is CAWSVLNEQYF. The DNA of the CDR3 is TGTGCCTGGAGTGTACTCAACGAGCAGTACTTC.